This entry describes one T cell receptor beta chain. Its matching antigen is unknown. These data come from a study of blood T cells in healthy people across ages. Germline trimming cut 2 bases from V and 1 base from J; bases unmatched to any gene: 6. Germline V lookup: CDR1 SGHDT, CDR2 YYEEEE. The CDR3 has 16 amino acids. The second PCR ran roughly 7 to 11 cycles with a sample-barcoded 5' primer and J-beta primers. One entry per CDR3 protein, called by TCRdb with MiXCR from the 5' RACE reads. The sample holds 890,000 or so distinct CDR3 sequences, approximately 59% seen once. The donors, aged 6 to 90, were healthy Caucasians from Russia. Approximately 9.2 milliliters was the volume of peripheral blood drawn from each donor. Findings and caveats of the study: Per-million-T-cell TCR beta diversity fell roughly linearly with age. Relative to aged donors, long-lived donors carried more naive CD4+ cells and displayed higher diversity.

The clonotype was recovered from a man in his thirties or forties in good health. Sequencing was performed on blood. V usage is TRBV5-6 and J usage is TRBJ2-3; 8 bases are a match to TRBD1. The CDR3: CASSFLQGQGTDTQYF. CDR3 sequence (DNA): TGTGCCAGCAGCTTTCTCCAGGGACAGGGCACAGATACGCAGTATTTT. The variable domain in full, completed from reference TRBV5-6 and TRBJ2-3, reads DAGVTQSPTHLIKTRGQQVTLRCSPKSGHDTVSWYQQALGQGPQFIFQYYEEEERQRGNFPDRFSGHQFPNYSSELNVNALLLGDSALYLCASSFLQGQGTDTQYFGPGTRLTVL.